In its sample, the clone carrying this T cell receptor (beta chain) was seen many times. Its antigen is not known. The sample is drawn from a study of CD8 T cells in ankylosing spondylitis. The authors made TCR beta libraries by quantitative 5'-RACE with molecular barcodes. One entry per CDR3 protein results from TCRdb running MiXCR on the 5' RACE reads. The data show about 500,000 distinct CDR3 sequences, with approximately 5.3% seen just once and roughly 3.5% held by the top ten. Study-wide results and caveats: In peripheral blood, disease-linked CD8+ clones occurred at relatively low frequencies. Significantly higher representation of disease-linked clones was reported for matched ankylosing spondylitis synovial fluid. For ankylosing spondylitis blood, a TCR beta motif of about eight highly homologous variants appeared characteristic.

The V end lost 6 bases, the J end lost 6 bases, and 13 bases lay between the germline ends. The CDR3 sequence is 13 residues long. Germline assignment: CDR1 ENHRY and CDR2 SYGVKD. The sample taken for sequencing was blood, either unsorted or a sorted T cell fraction (not recorded which). The sequence came from a male donor with ankylosing spondylitis. The genes are TRBV10-3 and TRBJ2-3; D remains ambiguous. The CDR3 nucleotides read TGTGCCATCAGGGCAATCGCGGAGGATACGCAGTATTTT. This sequence encodes CAIRAIAEDTQYF.